One T cell receptor beta chain is described in this entry. Time point of the sample: peripheral blood 6 weeks after treatment start. The V and J ends lost 7 bases and 2 bases respectively, with 10 bases between them. CDR3 length equals 13 residues. Germline CDR1 and CDR2: LNHDA and SQIVND (reference sequence). This sample was included in a study of PD-L1 blockade in urothelial cancer. Study summary: Blood analysis was done at 3 weeks (second dose) and 6 weeks after treatment began. Blood samples had a median of about 140,000 T cells, roughly 84,000 unique TCRs, and clonality 0.08 to 0.09.

PCRs were each spiked with synthetic TCR analog templates. Assay used: immunoSEQ multiplex PCR; TCRdb lists only in-frame clones, some missing. The sample has about 45,000 clones, roughly 86% seen once. The V gene is TRBV19, the J gene TRBJ2-3, with D possibly matching TRBD1 (6 bases). Here the sequenced sample was PBMCs, taken around atezolizumab (anti-PD-L1) treatment. This TCR was sampled from a man in his 60s with urothelial cancer. The CDR3 here is CASTRGSTDTQYF. CDR3 sequence (DNA): TGTGCCAGTACCAGGGGCTCCACAGATACGCAGTATTTT.